The entry below gives a single T cell receptor (beta chain) sequence along with its context. Antigen unknown. CDR1 SGHRS and CDR2 YFSETQ come from the germline V gene. Trimming pared 0 bases from V and 2 bases from J, leaving 11 bases between. This CDR3 comprises 15 residues. Clones were read by immunoSEQ multiplex PCR, and TCRdb kept only the in-frame ones, dropping some. The table lists roughly 130,000 clones, approximately 90% of them singletons, with approximately 1.4% in the top ten. The data derive from a study of T cell responses to AZD1222 COVID-19 vaccine. General study points: Donors in the cohort were predominantly white British and more often female, and clonal diversity was possibly underestimated.

The chain links TRBV5-1 to TRBJ1-1; D is unclear. The TCR originated in an adult in good health. The sample here was peripheral blood, taken on day 0 of AZD1222 vaccination. CDR3 nucleotide sequence: TGCGCCAGCAGCTTGGGGCGACACAGAAACACTGAAGCTTTCTTT. Amino acid sequence: CASSLGRHRNTEAFF.